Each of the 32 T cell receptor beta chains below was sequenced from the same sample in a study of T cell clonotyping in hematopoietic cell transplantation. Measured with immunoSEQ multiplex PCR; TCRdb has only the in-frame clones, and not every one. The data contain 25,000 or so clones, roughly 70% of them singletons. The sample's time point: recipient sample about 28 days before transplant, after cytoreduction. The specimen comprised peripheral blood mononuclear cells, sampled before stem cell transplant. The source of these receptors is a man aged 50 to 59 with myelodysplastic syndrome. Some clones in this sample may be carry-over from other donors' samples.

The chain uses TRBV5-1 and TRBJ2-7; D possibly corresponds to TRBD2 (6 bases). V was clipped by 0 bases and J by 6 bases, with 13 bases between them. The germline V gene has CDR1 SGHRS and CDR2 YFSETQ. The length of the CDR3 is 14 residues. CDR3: CASSLDRPGGEQYF. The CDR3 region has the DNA TGCGCCAGCAGCTTGGACAGGCCCGGGGGCGAGCAGTACTTC.

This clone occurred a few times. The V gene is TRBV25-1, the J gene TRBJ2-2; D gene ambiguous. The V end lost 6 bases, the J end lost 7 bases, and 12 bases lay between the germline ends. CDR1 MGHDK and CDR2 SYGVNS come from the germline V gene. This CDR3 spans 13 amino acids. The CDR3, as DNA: TGTGCCAGCAGCCGCCGAGTGGTCGGGGAGCTGTTTTTT. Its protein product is CASSRRVVGELFF.

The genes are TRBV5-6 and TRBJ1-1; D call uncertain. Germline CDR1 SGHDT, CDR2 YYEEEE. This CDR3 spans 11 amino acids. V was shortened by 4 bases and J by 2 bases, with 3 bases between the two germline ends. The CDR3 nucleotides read TGTGCCAGCAGCCTTAACACTGAAGCTTTCTTT. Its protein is CASSLNTEAFF.

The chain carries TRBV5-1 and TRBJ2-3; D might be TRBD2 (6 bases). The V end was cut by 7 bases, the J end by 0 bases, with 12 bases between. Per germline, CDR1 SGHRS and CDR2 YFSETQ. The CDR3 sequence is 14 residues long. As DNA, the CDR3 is TGCGCCAGCCGGGGGTCGCCTAGCACAGATACGCAGTATTTT. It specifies CASRGSPSTDTQYF.

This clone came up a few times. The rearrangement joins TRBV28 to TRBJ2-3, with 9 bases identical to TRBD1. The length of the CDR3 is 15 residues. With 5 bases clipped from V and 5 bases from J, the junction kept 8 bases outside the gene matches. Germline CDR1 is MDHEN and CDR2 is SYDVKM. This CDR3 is CASSALTGGRDTQYF. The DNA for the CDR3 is TGTGCCAGCAGTGCCTTGACAGGGGGGCGAGATACGCAGTATTTT.

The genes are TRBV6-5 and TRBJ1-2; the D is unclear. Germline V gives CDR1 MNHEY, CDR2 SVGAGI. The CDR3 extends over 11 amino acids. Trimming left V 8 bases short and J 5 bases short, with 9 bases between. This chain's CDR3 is CASVDGYGYTF. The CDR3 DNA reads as TGTGCCAGCGTGGATGGGTATGGCTACACCTTC.

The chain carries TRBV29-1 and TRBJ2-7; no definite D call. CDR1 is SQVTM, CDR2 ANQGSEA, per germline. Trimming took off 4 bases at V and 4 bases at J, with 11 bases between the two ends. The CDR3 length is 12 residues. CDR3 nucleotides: TGCAGCGTTGCGGACCCGGCTTACGAGCAGTACTTC. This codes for CSVADPAYEQYF.

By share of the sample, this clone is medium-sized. In DNA form, the CDR3 reads TGTGCCAGTAGTATGACCACTAGCAGCTCCTACGAGCAGTACTTC. Translated, it gives CASSMTTSSSYEQYF. The chain uses TRBV19 and TRBJ2-7; a weak D match, TRBD2 (6 bases). Germline loops: CDR1 LNHDA, CDR2 SQIVND (reference sequence). This CDR3 is 15 amino acids long. V was clipped by 3 bases and J by 0 bases, with 12 bases between them.

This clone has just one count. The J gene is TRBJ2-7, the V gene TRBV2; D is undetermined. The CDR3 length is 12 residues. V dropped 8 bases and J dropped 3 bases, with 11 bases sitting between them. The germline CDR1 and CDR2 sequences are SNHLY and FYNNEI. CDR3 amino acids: CASLASSYEQYF. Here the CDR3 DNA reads TGTGCCAGCTTGGCGTCAAGCTACGAGCAGTACTTC.

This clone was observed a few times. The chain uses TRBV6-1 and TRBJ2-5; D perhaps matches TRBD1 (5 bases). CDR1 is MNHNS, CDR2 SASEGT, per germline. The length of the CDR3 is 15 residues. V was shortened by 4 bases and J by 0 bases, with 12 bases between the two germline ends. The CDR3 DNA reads TGTGCCAGCAGTGTAATGGGGCGGAACCAAGAGACCCAGTACTTC. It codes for CASSVMGRNQETQYF.

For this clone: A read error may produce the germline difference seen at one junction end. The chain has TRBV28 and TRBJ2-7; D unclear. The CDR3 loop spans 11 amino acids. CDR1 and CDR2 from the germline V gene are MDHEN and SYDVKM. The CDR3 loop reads CASSLNRSRFF. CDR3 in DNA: TGTGCCAGCAGTTTAAACCGGTCTCGATTCTTC.

The CDR3 region has the DNA TGTGCCAGCAGCTTGGGTGACAGGGCTTACAATGAGCAGTTCTTC. Protein sequence: CASSLGDRAYNEQFF. The rearrangement joins TRBV5-6 to TRBJ2-1, with 7 bases lining up with TRBD1. Per the germline V gene, CDR1 is SGHDT and CDR2 is YYEEEE. This CDR3 spans 15 amino acids. J was trimmed by 4 bases and V by 0 bases; bases with no gene match: 4.

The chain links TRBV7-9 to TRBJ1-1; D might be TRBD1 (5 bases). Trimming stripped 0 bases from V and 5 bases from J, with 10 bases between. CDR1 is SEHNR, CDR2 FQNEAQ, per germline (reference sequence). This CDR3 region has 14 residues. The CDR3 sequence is CASSLAGPGTEAFF. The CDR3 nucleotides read TGTGCCAGCAGCTTAGCGGGGCCTGGGACTGAAGCTTTCTTT.

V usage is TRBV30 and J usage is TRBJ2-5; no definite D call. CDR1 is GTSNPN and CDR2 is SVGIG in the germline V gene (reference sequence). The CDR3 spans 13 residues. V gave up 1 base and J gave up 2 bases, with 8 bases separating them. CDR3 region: CAWSGVKQETQYF. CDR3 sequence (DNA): TGTGCCTGGAGTGGCGTCAAACAAGAGACCCAGTACTTC.

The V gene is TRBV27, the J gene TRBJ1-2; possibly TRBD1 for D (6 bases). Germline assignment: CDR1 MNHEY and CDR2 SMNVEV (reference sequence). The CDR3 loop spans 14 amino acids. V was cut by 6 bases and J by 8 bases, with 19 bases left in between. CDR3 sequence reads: CASSSQGRIEGYTF. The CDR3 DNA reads TGTGCCAGCAGCTCCCAGGGGAGGATCGAAGGCTACACCTTC.

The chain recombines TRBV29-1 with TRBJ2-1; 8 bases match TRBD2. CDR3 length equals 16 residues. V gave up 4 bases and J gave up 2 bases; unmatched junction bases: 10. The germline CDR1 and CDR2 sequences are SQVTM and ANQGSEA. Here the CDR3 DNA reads TGCAGCGTTGGGGGTAGCGGGATAACTACCTACAATGAGCAGTTCTTC. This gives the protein CSVGGSGITTYNEQFF.

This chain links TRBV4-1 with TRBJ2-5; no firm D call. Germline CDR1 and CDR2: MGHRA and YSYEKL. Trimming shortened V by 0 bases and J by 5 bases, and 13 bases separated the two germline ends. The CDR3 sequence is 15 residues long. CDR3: CASSQDGETQETQYF. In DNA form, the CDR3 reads TGCGCCAGCAGCCAAGATGGGGAAACCCAGGAGACCCAGTACTTC.

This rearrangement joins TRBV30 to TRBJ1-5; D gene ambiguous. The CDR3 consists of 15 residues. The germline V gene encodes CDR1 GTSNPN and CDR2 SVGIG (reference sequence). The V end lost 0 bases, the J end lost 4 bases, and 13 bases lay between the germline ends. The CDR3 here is CAWSVREGANQPQHF. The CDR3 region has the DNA TGTGCCTGGAGTGTACGGGAGGGCGCGAATCAGCCCCAGCATTTT. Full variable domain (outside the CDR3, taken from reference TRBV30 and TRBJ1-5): SQTIHQWPATLVQPVGSPLSLECTVEGTSNPNLYWYRQAAGRGLQLLFYSVGIGQISSEVPQNLSASRPQDRQFILSSKKLLLSDSGFYLCAWSVREGANQPQHFGDGTRLSIL.

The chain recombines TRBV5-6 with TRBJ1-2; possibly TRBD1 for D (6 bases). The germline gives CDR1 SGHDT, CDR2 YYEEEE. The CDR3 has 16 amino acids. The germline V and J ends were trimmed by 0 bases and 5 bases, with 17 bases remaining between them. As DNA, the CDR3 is TGTGCCAGCAGCTTGGGCCTTTCAGGGGCGGTTTATGGCTACACCTTC. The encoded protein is CASSLGLSGAVYGYTF.

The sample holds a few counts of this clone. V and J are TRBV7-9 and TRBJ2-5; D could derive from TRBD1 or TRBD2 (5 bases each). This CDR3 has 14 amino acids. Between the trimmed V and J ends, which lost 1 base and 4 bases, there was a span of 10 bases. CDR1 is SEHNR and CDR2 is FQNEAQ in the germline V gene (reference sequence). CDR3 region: CASSLEGSGETQYF. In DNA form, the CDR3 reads TGTGCCAGCAGCTTAGAGGGGAGTGGAGAGACCCAGTACTTC. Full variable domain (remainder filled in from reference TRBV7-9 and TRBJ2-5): DTGVSQNPRHKITKRGQNVTFRCDPISEHNRLYWYRQTLGQGPEFLTYFQNEAQLEKSRLLSDRFSAERPKGSFSTLEIQRTEQGDSAMYLCASSLEGSGETQYFGPGTRLLVL.

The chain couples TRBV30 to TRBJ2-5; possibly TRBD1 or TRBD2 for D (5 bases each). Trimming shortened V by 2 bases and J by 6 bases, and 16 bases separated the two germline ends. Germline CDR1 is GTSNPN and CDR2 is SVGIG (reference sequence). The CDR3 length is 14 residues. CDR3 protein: CAWSPGTSSKTQYF. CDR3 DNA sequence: TGTGCCTGGAGTCCCGGGACCTCATCGAAGACCCAGTACTTC.

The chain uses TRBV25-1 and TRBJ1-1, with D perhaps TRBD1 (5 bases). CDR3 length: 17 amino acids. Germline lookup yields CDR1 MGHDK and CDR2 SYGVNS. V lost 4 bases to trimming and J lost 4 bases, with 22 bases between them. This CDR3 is CASSVPRSGRDGTEAFF. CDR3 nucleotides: TGTGCCAGCAGTGTCCCACGGTCAGGGCGGGACGGCACTGAAGCTTTCTTT.

For the CDR3, the DNA is TGTGCCAGCAGCTTAGCCAGTAGCAATCAGCCCCAGCATTTT. Its protein product is CASSLASSNQPQHF. The chain is built from TRBV11-2 and TRBJ1-5; D call uncertain. Germline CDR1 SGHAT, CDR2 FQNNGV. This CDR3 contains 14 residues. Trimming stripped 1 base from V and 0 bases from J, with 4 bases between.

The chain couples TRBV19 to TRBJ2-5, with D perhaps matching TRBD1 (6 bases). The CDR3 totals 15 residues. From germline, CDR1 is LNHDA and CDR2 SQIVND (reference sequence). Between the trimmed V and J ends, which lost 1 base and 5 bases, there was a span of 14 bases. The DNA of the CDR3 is TGTGCCAGTAGTATAGGTGCCAGCCAGGGGGAGACCCAGTACTTC. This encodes CASSIGASQGETQYF.

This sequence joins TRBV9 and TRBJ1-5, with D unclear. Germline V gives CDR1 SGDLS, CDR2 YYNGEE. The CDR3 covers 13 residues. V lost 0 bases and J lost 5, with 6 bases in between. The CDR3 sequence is CASSVGPHQPQHF. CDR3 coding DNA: TGTGCCAGCAGCGTAGGGCCGCATCAGCCCCAGCATTTT.

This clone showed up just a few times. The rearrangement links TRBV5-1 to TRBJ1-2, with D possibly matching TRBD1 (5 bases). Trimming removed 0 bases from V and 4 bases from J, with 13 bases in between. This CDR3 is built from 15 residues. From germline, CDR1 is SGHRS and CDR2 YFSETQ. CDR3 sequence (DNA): TGCGCCAGCAGCTTGGACCTGGGGACCGTCTATGGCTACACCTTC. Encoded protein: CASSLDLGTVYGYTF.

This CDR3 is CASGRGQGENTEAFF. The CDR3 bases are TGCGCCAGCGGCCGGGGACAGGGAGAGAACACTGAAGCTTTCTTT. The chain combines TRBV4-1 with TRBJ1-1; 9 bases match TRBD1. CDR3 length: 15 amino acids. From germline, CDR1 is MGHRA and CDR2 YSYEKL. With 8 bases clipped from V and 1 base from J, the junction kept 8 bases outside the gene matches.

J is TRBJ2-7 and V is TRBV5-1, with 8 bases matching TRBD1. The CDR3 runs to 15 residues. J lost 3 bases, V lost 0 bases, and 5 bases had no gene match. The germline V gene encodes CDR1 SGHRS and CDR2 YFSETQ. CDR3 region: CASSLGLTGGYEQYF. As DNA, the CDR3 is TGCGCCAGCAGCTTGGGGCTAACAGGGGGCTACGAGCAGTACTTC.

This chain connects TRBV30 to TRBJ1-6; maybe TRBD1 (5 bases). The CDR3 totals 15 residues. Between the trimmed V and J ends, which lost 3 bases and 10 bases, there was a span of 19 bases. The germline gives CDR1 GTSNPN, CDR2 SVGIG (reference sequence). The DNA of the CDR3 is TGTGCCTGGAGCCCGGACATCCCCTCCGGGTCACCCCTCCACTTT. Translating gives CAWSPDIPSGSPLHF. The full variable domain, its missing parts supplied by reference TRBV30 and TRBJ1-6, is SQTIHQWPATLVQPVGSPLSLECTVEGTSNPNLYWYRQAAGRGLQLLFYSVGIGQISSEVPQNLSASRPQDRQFILSSKKLLLSDSGFYLCAWSPDIPSGSPLHFGNGTRLTVT.

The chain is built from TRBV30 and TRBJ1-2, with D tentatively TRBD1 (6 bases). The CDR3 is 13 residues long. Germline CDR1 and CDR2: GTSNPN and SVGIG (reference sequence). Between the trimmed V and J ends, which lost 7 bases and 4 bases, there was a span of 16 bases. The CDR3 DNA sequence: TGTGCCTCCCCAGGGGAGGCCCGCTATGGCTACACCTTC. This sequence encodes CASPGEARYGYTF.

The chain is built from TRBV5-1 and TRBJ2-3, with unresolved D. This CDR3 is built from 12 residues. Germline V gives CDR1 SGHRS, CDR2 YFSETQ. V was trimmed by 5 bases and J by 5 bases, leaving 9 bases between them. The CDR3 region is CASRGPGDTQYF. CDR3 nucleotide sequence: TGCGCCAGCAGAGGGCCCGGAGATACGCAGTATTTT.

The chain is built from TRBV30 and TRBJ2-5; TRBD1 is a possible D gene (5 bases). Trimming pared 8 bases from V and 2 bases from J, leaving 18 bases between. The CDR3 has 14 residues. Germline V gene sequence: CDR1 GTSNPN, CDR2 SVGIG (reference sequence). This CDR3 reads CATGVTAPQETQYF. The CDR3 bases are TGTGCCACAGGCGTAACAGCCCCGCAAGAGACCCAGTACTTC. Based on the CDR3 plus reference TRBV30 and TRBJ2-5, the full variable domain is SQTIHQWPATLVQPVGSPLSLECTVEGTSNPNLYWYRQAAGRGLQLLFYSVGIGQISSEVPQNLSASRPQDRQFILSSKKLLLSDSGFYLCATGVTAPQETQYFGPGTRLLVL.